The clone carrying this T cell receptor (beta chain) was counted once. The target antigen is unknown. Looked up from germline, CDR1 is MNHEY and CDR2 is SVGAGI. This CDR3 is 14 amino acids long. V was clipped by 9 bases and J by 2 bases; unmatched bases: 4. The sample originates from a study of OX40 agonist ivuxolimab in advanced cancers. Study-wide background: Of the participants, under 50% had some prior anti-PD-1, anti-PD-L1 or anti-CTLA-4 therapy, which was allowed. Study-wide points: Low normalized clonal expansion also occurred in some nonresponding patients.

TCRdb's table, derived via immunoSEQ multiplex PCR, lists solely in-frame clones and lacks some. The data contain approximately 84,000 clones, 75% to 95% of them singletons. Here the sequenced sample was CD4+ or CD8+ T cells sorted from blood, taken in a trial of the OX40 agonist ivuxolimab. This chain joins TRBV6-5 and TRBJ2-7, with TRBD2 matching over 13 bases. The receptor comes from an adult with an advanced solid tumor such as melanoma, head and neck, liver or kidney cancer. The chain's CDR3 is CASWGLAGTYEQYF. CDR3 nucleotides: TGTGCCAGTTGGGGACTAGCGGGGACCTACGAGCAGTACTTC.